This T cell receptor (beta chain) appears in the sequencing data of a study of blood T cell repertoires in COVID-19. Looking at the study overall: COVID-19 samples collected from the United States, Italy and Spain covered acute and convalescent phases.

Cohort allocation depended upon clinical history that participants reported. The protocol was immunoSEQ multiplex PCR, while the TCRdb copy is restricted to in-frame clones and leaves out a portion. Of 200,000 to 250,000 clones in the sample, 86% were seen once. The receptor comes from a woman aged 50 to 65 who had recovered from COVID-19. Source material: PBMCs or T cells enriched from blood (not recorded which).

This chain's CDR3 is CASSQGSGTTSDTQYF. In nucleotides, the CDR3 is TGCGCCAGCAGCCAAGGATCCGGGACTACCTCAGATACGCAGTATTTT. The chain links TRBV4-3 to TRBJ2-3; 7 bases are shared with TRBD2. Per germline, CDR1 LGHNA and CDR2 YSLEER. This CDR3 is 16 amino acids long. The V segment lost 1 base and the J segment 4 bases; nucleotides outside the gene matches: 8.